A selection of T cell receptor beta chains follows, all from one sample in a study of T-cell reconstitution after alpha-beta-depleted transplantation in children. In TCRdb, the PCR reads were re-called with MiXCR into one record per CDR3 protein. The top ten hold roughly 2% of the sample, which has roughly 500,000 distinct CDR3 sequences, roughly a tenth seen once. Here the sequenced sample was PBMCs, taken before TCRalphabeta/CD19-depleted stem cell transplant. These receptors came from a child under 10 years old with inherited bone marrow failure, due to receive a stem cell transplant. Both conserved end residues are part of each CDR3. The D gene is left open where the match is weak. Some rows have no size entry. The others give once, few or many, or a class for an expanded clone.

CDR3 protein: CASSSGSQGPHSNQPQHF; CDR3 DNA: TGTGCCAGCAGTTCCGGATCCCAGGGGCCGCATAGCAATCAGCCCCAGCATTTT; J gene: TRBJ1-5; D gene: NA; clone size: NA; V gene: TRBV12-3/TRBV12-4
CDR3 protein: CASSIAGSSYEQYF; CDR3 DNA: TGTGCCAGCAGTATAGCGGGTAGCTCCTACGAGCAGTACTTC; J gene: TRBJ2-7; D gene: TRBD2; clone size: many; V gene: TRBV28
CDR3 protein: CASRGRSYEQYF; CDR3 DNA: TGTGCCAGCAGGGGACGATCCTACGAGCAGTACTTC; J gene: TRBJ2-7; D gene: NA; clone size: many; V gene: TRBV12-3/TRBV12-4
CDR3 protein: CASNSSPGASTDTQYF; CDR3 DNA: TGTGCCAGTAACTCAAGCCCGGGGGCGAGTACAGATACGCAGTATTTT; J gene: TRBJ2-3; D gene: NA; clone size: NA; V gene: TRBV19
CDR3 protein: CASSRAVLGGETQYF; CDR3 DNA: TGTGCCAGCAGCCGGGCCGTTCTAGGAGGGGAGACCCAGTACTTC; J gene: TRBJ2-5; D gene: NA; clone size: few; V gene: TRBV7-2
CDR3 protein: CASSMASYSNQPQHF; CDR3 DNA: TGTGCCAGTAGTATGGCCTCGTATAGCAATCAGCCCCAGCATTTT; J gene: TRBJ1-5; D gene: NA; clone size: many; V gene: TRBV19
CDR3 protein: CASSGTGSFYEQYF; CDR3 DNA: TGTGCCAGCAGCGGGACAGGGAGTTTCTACGAGCAGTACTTC; J gene: TRBJ2-7; D gene: TRBD1; clone size: many; V gene: TRBV27
CDR3 protein: CASSLETSGYNEQFF; CDR3 DNA: TGTGCCAGCAGCTTGGAGACTAGCGGTTACAATGAGCAGTTCTTC; J gene: TRBJ2-1; D gene: TRBD2; clone size: many; V gene: TRBV7-9
CDR3 protein: CASARRSGYTDTQYF; CDR3 DNA: TGTGCCAGCGCCCGCCGAAGCGGATACACAGATACGCAGTATTTT; J gene: TRBJ2-3; D gene: NA; clone size: many; V gene: TRBV28
CDR3 protein: CASSDNRGLAGAYEQYF; CDR3 DNA: TGTGCCAGCAGTGACAATCGGGGACTAGCGGGAGCCTACGAGCAGTACTTC; J gene: TRBJ2-7; D gene: TRBD2; clone size: few; V gene: TRBV2
CDR3 protein: CASSLAGTENEKLFF; CDR3 DNA: TGCGCCAGCAGCTTGGCCGGGACAGAAAATGAAAAACTGTTTTTT; J gene: TRBJ1-4; D gene: TRBD1; clone size: many; V gene: TRBV5-1
CDR3 protein: CSVAQGFGTEAFF; CDR3 DNA: TGCAGCGTTGCACAGGGGTTCGGCACTGAAGCTTTCTTT; J gene: TRBJ1-1; D gene: TRBD1; clone size: many; V gene: TRBV29-1
CDR3 protein: CASSRLVGRLAKNIQYF; CDR3 DNA: TGTGCCAGCAGCCGCCTGGTGGGACGACTAGCCAAAAACATTCAGTACTTC; J gene: TRBJ2-4; D gene: NA; clone size: many; V gene: TRBV4-2
CDR3 protein: CATSDSTRDRGRFQPQHF; CDR3 DNA: TGTGCCACCAGTGATTCCACCCGGGACAGGGGGCGCTTTCAGCCCCAGCATTTT; J gene: TRBJ1-5; D gene: TRBD1; clone size: many; V gene: TRBV24-1
CDR3 protein: CASSHPGAGGPYNEQFF; CDR3 DNA: TGCGCCAGCAGCCATCCCGGAGCGGGAGGGCCCTACAATGAGCAGTTCTTC; J gene: TRBJ2-1; D gene: TRBD2; clone size: NA; V gene: TRBV4-1
CDR3 protein: CASSQLAPIQYF; CDR3 DNA: TGTGCCAGCAGCCAACTAGCGCCCATTCAGTACTTC; J gene: TRBJ2-4; D gene: TRBD2; clone size: many; V gene: TRBV5-5
CDR3 protein: CASTGTSPTYEQYF; CDR3 DNA: TGTGCCAGCACGGGGACTAGCCCCACCTACGAGCAGTACTTC; J gene: TRBJ2-7; D gene: TRBD2; clone size: many; V gene: TRBV27
CDR3 protein: CASSFPGLAVNEQFF; CDR3 DNA: TGTGCCAGCAGCTTCCCCGGACTAGCGGTTAATGAGCAGTTCTTC; J gene: TRBJ2-1; D gene: TRBD2; clone size: many; V gene: TRBV7-2
CDR3 protein: CATLGSLPLVYEQYF; CDR3 DNA: TGTGCCACCCTTGGTAGCCTGCCCCTTGTATACGAGCAGTACTTC; J gene: TRBJ2-7; D gene: NA; clone size: many; V gene: TRBV28
CDR3 protein: CASSPTMGPLNTEAFF; CDR3 DNA: TGTGCCAGCAGTCCCACAATGGGGCCCCTGAACACTGAAGCTTTCTTT; J gene: TRBJ1-1; D gene: NA; clone size: NA; V gene: TRBV28
CDR3 protein: CSAYHRTSGMNNEQFF; CDR3 DNA: TGCAGTGCCTACCATCGGACTAGCGGGATGAACAATGAGCAGTTCTTC; J gene: TRBJ2-1; D gene: TRBD2; clone size: many; V gene: TRBV20-1
CDR3 protein: CASSYVGSISEQYF; CDR3 DNA: TGTGCCAGCAGTTACGTAGGCTCTATTTCCGAGCAGTACTTC; J gene: TRBJ2-7; D gene: NA; clone size: few; V gene: TRBV6-5
CDR3 protein: CASSRDRGPYNEQFF; CDR3 DNA: TGTGCCAGCAGCCGTGACAGGGGCCCTTACAATGAGCAGTTCTTC; J gene: TRBJ2-1; D gene: TRBD1; clone size: few; V gene: TRBV14
CDR3 protein: CASSYSSVAGELFF; CDR3 DNA: TGTGCCAGCAGTTACTCGAGCGTGGCCGGGGAGCTGTTTTTT; J gene: TRBJ2-2; D gene: NA; clone size: many; V gene: TRBV6-2/TRBV6-3
CDR3 protein: CASSPSRGMNTEAFF; CDR3 DNA: TGTGCCAGTAGTCCCTCGAGAGGGATGAACACTGAAGCTTTCTTT; J gene: TRBJ1-1; D gene: NA; clone size: few; V gene: TRBV19
CDR3 protein: CAIRRTGVGTYEQYF; CDR3 DNA: TGTGCCATCAGGAGGACAGGGGTAGGGACCTACGAGCAGTACTTC; J gene: TRBJ2-7; D gene: TRBD1; clone size: few; V gene: TRBV10-3
CDR3 protein: CASSDRDRFLLAEAFF; CDR3 DNA: TGTGCCAGCAGTGACCGGGACAGGTTCCTTCTAGCTGAAGCTTTCTTT; J gene: TRBJ1-1; D gene: TRBD1; clone size: NA; V gene: TRBV28
CDR3 protein: CASSVLDNEQFF; CDR3 DNA: TGTGCCAGCAGCGTTCTGGACAATGAGCAGTTCTTC; J gene: TRBJ2-1; D gene: NA; clone size: many; V gene: TRBV3-1